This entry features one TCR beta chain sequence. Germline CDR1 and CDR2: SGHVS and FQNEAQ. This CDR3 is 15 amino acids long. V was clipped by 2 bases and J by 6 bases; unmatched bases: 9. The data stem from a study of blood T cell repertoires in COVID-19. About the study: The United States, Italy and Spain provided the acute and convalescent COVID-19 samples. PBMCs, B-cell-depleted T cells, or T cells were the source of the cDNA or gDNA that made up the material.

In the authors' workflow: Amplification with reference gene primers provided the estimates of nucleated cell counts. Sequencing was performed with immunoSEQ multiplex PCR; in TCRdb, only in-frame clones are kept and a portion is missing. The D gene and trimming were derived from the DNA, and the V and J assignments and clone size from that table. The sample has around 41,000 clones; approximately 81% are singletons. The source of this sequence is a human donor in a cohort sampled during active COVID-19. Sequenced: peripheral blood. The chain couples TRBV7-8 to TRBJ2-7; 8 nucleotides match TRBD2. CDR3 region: CASSLSLREEREQYF. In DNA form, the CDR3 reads TGTGCCAGCAGCTTAAGTTTGCGGGAGGAGCGCGAGCAGTACTTC.